This TCR beta chain is from a study of blood T cell repertoires in COVID-19. Study overall: Samples came from the United States, Italy and Spain, spanning acute and convalescent COVID-19.

With 3 bases removed from V and 2 bases from J, the gap between germline ends came to 12 bases. Germline V CDR1 and CDR2: ENHRY, SYGVKD. This CDR3 is 15 amino acids long. This study enrolled people aged roughly 18 to 90 from 24 US geographic areas. The table came from immunoSEQ multiplex PCR; TCRdb's copy has only in-frame clones and leaves some out. This sample has about 280,000 clones, with 88% found just once. What was sequenced was PBMCs or T cells enriched from blood (not recorded which). The sequence was collected from a woman aged 55-69 years in a cohort exposed to, infected with or recovered from COVID-19 (not recorded which). The chain combines TRBV10-3 with TRBJ2-3; maybe TRBD2 (6 bases). The CDR3: CAISEGGIATDTQYF. The CDR3 DNA sequence: TGTGCCATCAGTGAAGGCGGGATAGCCACAGATACGCAGTATTTT.